A single sample gave rise to the 19 T cell receptor beta chains below, sequenced in a study of cytomegalovirus exposure and HLA in healthy donors (dated by TCRdb to about 2017). Library prep was done by the immunoSEQ multiplex PCR assay. For the multiplex PCR, a mixture combining 60 forward primers for TCR Vbeta segments and 13 reverse primers for TCR Jbeta segments was used. Held by TCRdb, this immuneACCESS table contains in-frame sequences only and omits some clones. Under half of the omission traces to an unresolved V gene where checked; the cause of the rest is unknown. Within this sample are over 150,000 clones, with 60% to 85% of them counted one time only. The ten biggest clones cover 2.9% of the sample. The sequencing sample was made of PBMCs. Receptors originate from a male donor in good health and CMV-seronegative.

This clone was seen only a few times. V and J are TRBV18 and TRBJ1-2; D unclear. Trimming took off 3 bases at V and 0 bases at J, with 11 bases between the two ends. CDR1 and CDR2 (germline): KGHSH, LQKENI. CDR3 length: 15 residues. The CDR3 region has the DNA TGTGCCAGCTCACCCCCACCGGGAGCTAACTATGGCTACACCTTC. Its translation is CASSPPPGANYGYTF.

Written as DNA, the CDR3 is TGCGCCAGCAGCCAGGTCTTGGACAGAGCGGATCAGCCCCAGCATTTT. This sequence encodes CASSQVLDRADQPQHF. The V gene is TRBV4-3, the J gene TRBJ1-5, with D possibly being TRBD1 (6 bases). Trimming took off 3 bases at V and 5 bases at J, with 17 bases between the two ends. This CDR3 region has 16 residues. The germline V gene has CDR1 LGHNA and CDR2 YSLEER.

The chain combines TRBV14 with TRBJ1-6, with a possible D match to TRBD1 (5 bases). CDR3 size: 15 residues. Germline V gene sequence: CDR1 SGHDN, CDR2 FVKESK. The V end lost 3 bases, the J end lost 5 bases, and 11 bases lay between the germline ends. CDR3 loop: CASSQGQVHNSPLHF. The CDR3 DNA sequence: TGTGCCAGCAGCCAGGGGCAGGTCCATAATTCACCCCTCCACTTT.

V usage is TRBV11-1 and J usage is TRBJ2-1, with D perhaps TRBD1 (7 bases). Trimming took 2 bases from V and 7 from J, leaving 9 bases between them. The CDR3 runs 13 residues. Germline CDR1 is SGHAT and CDR2 is FQDESV (reference sequence). The CDR3 DNA is TGTGCCAGCAGCTTACCAGGGGGGAATGAGCAGTTCTTC. It translates to CASSLPGGNEQFF.

The chain employs TRBV19 and TRBJ2-2; D remains unclear. Deletions cut 5 bases from V and 0 bases from J, with 4 bases between. Germline V lookup: CDR1 LNHDA, CDR2 SQIVND (reference sequence). CDR3 length: 13 residues. The CDR3: CASSPANTGELFF. Written as DNA, the CDR3 is TGTGCCAGTAGTCCAGCGAACACCGGGGAGCTGTTTTTT.

V gene TRBV29-1 combines with J gene TRBJ2-1; 10 nucleotides align to TRBD2. Germline V CDR1 and CDR2: SQVTM, ANQGSEA. The trim removed 5 bases at V and 5 bases at J, leaving 6 bases unmatched. The CDR3 totals 14 residues. For the CDR3, the DNA is TGCAGCGTTCGGAGCGGGAGGGCCGACAATGAGCAGTTCTTC. Amino acids: CSVRSGRADNEQFF.

There are a few counts of this clone. For the CDR3, the DNA is TGCGCCAGCAGCTTGCGTCCCGGGACAGGGTCAAGTGCCGGGGAGCTGTTTTTT. Encoded protein: CASSLRPGTGSSAGELFF. This chain links TRBV5-1 with TRBJ2-2; 9 bases agree with TRBD1. The germline V gene encodes CDR1 SGHRS and CDR2 YFSETQ. This CDR3 has 18 residues. V was clipped by 1 base and J by 6 bases; unmatched bases: 13.

The V gene is TRBV7-9, the J gene TRBJ1-4; D perhaps matches TRBD1 (5 bases). Germline CDR1 and CDR2: SEHNR and FQNEAQ (reference sequence). CDR3 length: 16 amino acids. V lost 5 bases and J lost 4, with 17 bases in between. The CDR3: CASSPREGAINEKLFF. DNA of the CDR3: TGTGCCAGCAGCCCAAGGGAAGGGGCAATTAATGAAAAACTGTTTTTT. The whole variable domain, remainder taken from reference TRBV7-9 and TRBJ1-4, is DTGVSQNPRHKITKRGQNVTFRCDPISEHNRLYWYRQTLGQGPEFLTYFQNEAQLEKSRLLSDRFSAERPKGSFSTLEIQRTEQGDSAMYLCASSPREGAINEKLFFGSGTQLSVL.

V is TRBV11-3 and J is TRBJ2-1, with TRBD2 matching over 7 bases. The germline gives CDR1 SGHNT, CDR2 YENEEA. With 5 bases clipped from V and 16 bases from J, the junction kept 14 bases outside the gene matches. This CDR3 is 13 amino acids long. The CDR3 bases are TGTGCCAGCAGCCCGTTCGGGCGGGAGTCCATCTTCTTC. Translated, it gives CASSPFGRESIFF.

This chain uses TRBV7-3 with TRBJ2-1, with D unresolved. The V and J ends lost 6 bases and 3 bases respectively, with 9 bases between them. The CDR3 spans 13 residues. From germline, CDR1 is SGHTA and CDR2 FQGTGA. The DNA for the CDR3 is TGTGCCAGCAGTACTGGTGGCTACAATGAGCAGTTCTTC. This gives the protein CASSTGGYNEQFF.

The chain links TRBV6-1 to TRBJ1-5; D is unclear. Trimming stripped 0 bases from V and 0 bases from J, with 9 bases between. Germline values: CDR1 MNHNS, CDR2 SASEGT. The CDR3 sequence is 16 residues long. The CDR3 nucleotides read TGTGCCAGCAGTGAAGCCAGCGTCAGTAGCAATCAGCCCCAGCATTTT. Translation: CASSEASVSSNQPQHF.

This clone was detected only once. The chain is built from TRBV6-6 and TRBJ1-5, with 10 bases lining up with TRBD1. The J segment lost 5 bases and the V segment lost 6 bases, leaving 1 base of the junction unmatched. This CDR3 is 13 amino acids long. CDR1 MNHNY and CDR2 SVGAGI come from the germline V gene (reference sequence). DNA of the CDR3: TGTGCCAGCAGGGACAGGGGGGATCAGCCCCAGCATTTT. It translates to CASRDRGDQPQHF.

This clone has more than one count but fewer than ten. The V call is TRBV7-8, the J call TRBJ2-2, with D hard to call. The germline gives CDR1 SGHVS, CDR2 FQNEAQ. This CDR3 is 13 amino acids long. Trimming took off 7 bases at V and 2 bases at J, with 8 bases between the two ends. The CDR3 sequence: CASNLANTGELFF. The DNA for the CDR3 is TGTGCCAGCAACTTGGCAAACACCGGGGAGCTGTTTTTT.

About this clone: Other DNA sequences in the sample encode the same CDR3. The chain couples TRBV20-1 to TRBJ1-2, with D unclear. Germline assignment: CDR1 DFQATT and CDR2 SNEGSKA (reference sequence). V was shortened by 0 bases and J by 4 bases, with 3 bases between the two germline ends. The CDR3 spans 11 residues. CDR3 amino acids: CSARDSYGYTF. In DNA, the CDR3 is TGCAGTGCTAGAGACAGCTATGGCTACACCTTC.

The chain is built from TRBV20-1 and TRBJ1-2; 9 bases fit TRBD1. The CDR3 is 11 residues long. V dropped 6 bases and J dropped 9; count of bases not matched to a gene: 5. The V gene's germline CDR1 is DFQATT and CDR2 SNEGSKA (reference sequence). CDR3 residues: CSAGTGHSYTF. For the CDR3, the DNA is TGCAGTGCCGGGACAGGGCATAGCTACACCTTC.

V and J are TRBV28 and TRBJ2-7; weak D call: TRBD2 (6 bases). The ends were cut back, 2 bases at V and 0 bases at J, with 14 bases in the middle. Germline V lookup: CDR1 MDHEN, CDR2 SYDVKM. The CDR3 has 16 amino acids. The CDR3 reads CASSLGTRGASYEQYF. DNA for the CDR3: TGTGCCAGCAGTTTAGGGACTCGCGGGGCCTCCTACGAGCAGTACTTC.

The J gene is TRBJ1-5, the V gene TRBV30; D not resolved. The germline gives CDR1 GTSNPN, CDR2 SVGIG (reference sequence). The CDR3 sequence is 12 residues long. V lost 0 bases and J 10 bases, leaving 10 bases between the germline ends. Here the CDR3 reads CAWSVSGGPQHF. DNA for the CDR3: TGTGCCTGGAGTGTATCGGGTGGACCCCAGCATTTT.

This clone turned up a few times. As DNA, the CDR3 is TGTGCCAGCAGTCCCAGTAGCGGGAGGGCCAATGAGCAGTTCTTC. It is translated as CASSPSSGRANEQFF. The gene calls are TRBV6-4 and TRBJ2-1; 11 bases agree with TRBD2. Germline CDR1 reads MRHNA; CDR2 reads SNTAGT. V trimming: 5 bases; J trimming: 6 bases; junction bases outside the gene matches: 6. The CDR3 covers 15 residues.

The chain recombines TRBV15 with TRBJ2-7; TRBD1 matches 7 bases. The trim removed 7 bases at V and 1 base at J, leaving 4 bases unmatched. This CDR3 spans 13 amino acids. Germline V gene lookup returns CDR1 LNHNV and CDR2 YYDKDF (reference sequence). The CDR3 region has the DNA TGTGCCACCAAACAGGGGTTATCCTACGAGCAGTACTTC. The encoded protein is CATKQGLSYEQYF.